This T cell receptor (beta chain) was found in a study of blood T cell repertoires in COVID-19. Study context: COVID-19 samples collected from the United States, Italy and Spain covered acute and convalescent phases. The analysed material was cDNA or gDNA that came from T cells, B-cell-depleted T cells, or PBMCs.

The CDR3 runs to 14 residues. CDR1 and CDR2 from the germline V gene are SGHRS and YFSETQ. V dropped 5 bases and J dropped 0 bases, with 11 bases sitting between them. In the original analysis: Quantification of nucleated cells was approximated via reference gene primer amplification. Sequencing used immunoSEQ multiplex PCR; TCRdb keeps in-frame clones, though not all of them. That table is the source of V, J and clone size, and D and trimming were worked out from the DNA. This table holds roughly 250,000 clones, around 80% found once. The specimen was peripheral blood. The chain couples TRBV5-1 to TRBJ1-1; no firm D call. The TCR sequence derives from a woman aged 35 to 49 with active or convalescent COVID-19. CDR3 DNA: TGCGCCAGCAGGCCGGGTCAGATGAACACTGAAGCTTTCTTT. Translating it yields CASRPGQMNTEAFF.